The 14 T cell receptor beta chains reported below all come from one sample, sequenced in a study of T cells in Graves' hyperthyroidism and ophthalmopathy. From RNA transcripts, TCR beta CDR3 regions were amplified. With the HTBI primer set, the TCR CDR3 went through a first round of RT-PCR. TCRdb reanalysed the multiplex PCR reads using MiXCR and keeps one entry per CDR3 protein. The sample shows hundreds of thousands of distinct CDR3 sequences, around 39% of them seen only once. The sample was blood. These TCRs come from a man aged 18 to 30 with Graves' hyperthyroidism.

V and J are TRBV29-1 and TRBJ2-3; D possibly uses TRBD1 or TRBD2 (5 bases each). The germline gives CDR1 SQVTM, CDR2 ANQGSEA. This CDR3 is 14 amino acids long. V lost 8 bases, J lost 1 base, and 16 bases lay in between. Written as DNA, the CDR3 is TGCAGCTGCCCCCGGGGCAGGGGCACAGATACGCAGTATTTT. It encodes CSCPRGRGTDTQYF.

The V gene is TRBV25-1, the J gene TRBJ1-6; 8 bases fit TRBD1. This CDR3 has 15 amino acids. Germline CDR1 is MGHDK and CDR2 is SYGVNS. V shed 6 bases and J 5 bases; nucleotides not matched to a gene: 6. This CDR3 is CASSLTGADNSPLHF. The CDR3 region has the DNA TGTGCCAGCAGCCTGACAGGGGCCGATAATTCACCCCTCCACTTT.

The J gene is TRBJ1-2, the V gene TRBV9, with D unresolved. Trimming took off 4 bases at V and 6 bases at J, with 10 bases between the two ends. The CDR3 contains 12 residues. The germline gives CDR1 SGDLS, CDR2 YYNGEE. The CDR3 region is CASSLRENGYTF. CDR3 DNA sequence: TGTGCCAGCAGCTTAAGGGAGAATGGCTACACCTTC.

This clonotype was seen only a few times. The V call is TRBV20-1, the J call TRBJ1-5, with TRBD1 as a possible D gene (5 bases). This CDR3 is built from 16 residues. CDR1 DFQATT and CDR2 SNEGSKA come from the germline V gene (reference sequence). Trimming stripped 3 bases from V and 1 base from J, with 16 bases between. In DNA form, the CDR3 reads TGCAGTGCTAGCAGTACAGGTGGGAGAAGCAATCAGCCCCAGCATTTT. This encodes CSASSTGGRSNQPQHF.

In this sample, this clonotype turned up many times. CDR3 nucleotides: TGTGCCAGCACTCCGGGACTAGCGGGCTACGAGCAGTACTTC. Translation gives CASTPGLAGYEQYF. The V and J genes are TRBV7-2 and TRBJ2-7; 12 nucleotides align to TRBD2. The germline V gene encodes CDR1 SGHTA and CDR2 FQGNSA. The CDR3 covers 14 residues. J was trimmed by 3 bases and V by 7 bases; bases with no gene match: 4. The whole variable domain, filled in from reference TRBV7-2 and TRBJ2-7, reads GAGVSQSPSNKVTEKGKDVELRCDPISGHTALYWYRQSLGQGLEFLIYFQGNSAPDKSGLPSDRFSAERTGGSVSTLTIQRTQQEDSAVYLCASTPGLAGYEQYFGPGTRLTVT.

CDR3 DNA sequence: TGTGCCAGCAGTGATACAGGGGACGTCGAGAATCAGCCCCAGCATTTT. Translating gives CASSDTGDVENQPQHF. The chain combines TRBV2 with TRBJ1-5, with TRBD1 matching 7 bases. Trimming removed 3 bases from V and 4 bases from J; junction bases left unmatched: 9. Germline loops: CDR1 SNHLY, CDR2 FYNNEI. This CDR3 region has 16 residues.

V gene TRBV11-1 combines with J gene TRBJ1-6, with a weak D call TRBD1 (5 bases). Between the trimmed V and J ends, which lost 6 bases and 9 bases, there was a span of 6 bases. This CDR3 contains 11 residues. Germline assignment: CDR1 SGHAT and CDR2 FQDESV (reference sequence). CDR3 in amino acids: CASRGGSPLHF. CDR3 sequence (DNA): TGTGCCAGCAGGGGGGGTTCACCCCTCCACTTT. Full variable domain (missing parts from reference TRBV11-1 and TRBJ1-6): EAEVAQSPRYKITEKSQAVAFWCDPISGHATLYWYRQILGQGPELLVQFQDESVVDDSQLPKDRFSAERLKGVDSTLKIQPAELGDSAMYLCASRGGSPLHFGNGTRLTVT.

This clonotype was seen more than once but under ten times. The J gene is TRBJ1-3, the V gene TRBV19; D uncertain. Germline V gives CDR1 LNHDA, CDR2 SQIVND (reference sequence). This CDR3 spans 15 amino acids. V lost 7 bases, J lost 2 bases, and 15 bases lay in between. The CDR3 DNA is TGTGCCAGTACGACGAATGGGTTTGCTGGAAACACCATATATTTT. Translated, it gives CASTTNGFAGNTIYF.

The chain has TRBV29-1 and TRBJ1-1; D is possibly TRBD1 (6 bases). The V end was cut by 6 bases, the J end by 4 bases, with 15 bases between. The CDR3 is made up of 13 amino acids. Germline V gene lookup returns CDR1 SQVTM and CDR2 ANQGSEA. This CDR3 is CSVGQGLGTEAFF. The DNA of the CDR3 is TGCAGCGTCGGCCAGGGGCTGGGCACTGAAGCTTTCTTT.

For this clonotype: A much larger clone lies a single base off, so this may be a read error. J is TRBJ1-6 and V is TRBV2, with 8 bases lining up with TRBD1. V lost 6 bases, J lost 8 bases, and 6 bases stayed unmatched. The CDR3 is 14 residues long. Germline CDR1 and CDR2: SNHLY and FYNNEI. CDR3 in DNA: TGTGCCAGCAGATTAGACAGGGGTCATTCACCCCTCCACTTT. The encoded protein is CASRLDRGHSPLHF.

This clonotype was counted only a few times. Sequence at one end of the junction differs from germline and may be a read error. This chain links TRBV5-1 with TRBJ2-6; possible D gene TRBD2, 5 bases. Germline V gives CDR1 SGHRS, CDR2 YFSETQ. CDR3 length: 14 residues. The DNA of the CDR3 is TGCACCAGCGGACCGTACTCTGGGGCCAACGTCCTGACTTTC. It specifies CTSGPYSGANVLTF.

This clonotype has more than one count but fewer than ten. CDR3 DNA sequence: TGTGCCAGCAGCTTCGGAGATTATAGCAATCAGCCCCAGCATTTT. Its protein is CASSFGDYSNQPQHF. The V gene is TRBV6-6, the J gene TRBJ1-5; D is uncertain. V lost 6 bases and J lost 0, with 12 bases in between. The CDR3 is made up of 15 amino acids. The germline CDR1 and CDR2 sequences are MNHNY and SVGAGI (reference sequence).

This chain uses TRBV20-1 with TRBJ2-7; a possible D gene is TRBD2 (5 bases). CDR3 size: 13 residues. Per germline, CDR1 DFQATT and CDR2 SNEGSKA (reference sequence). Trimming removed 1 base from V and 2 bases from J, with 9 bases in between. DNA of the CDR3: TGCAGTGCTAGAGGAGGAGGCCCCTACGAGCAGTACTTC. It yields the protein CSARGGGPYEQYF.

The V and J genes are TRBV4-1 and TRBJ2-5; D may be TRBD1 (8 bases). Trimming stripped 3 bases from V and 4 bases from J, with 21 bases between. The CDR3 consists of 17 residues. Germline values: CDR1 MGHRA, CDR2 YSYEKL. CDR3 in amino acids: CASSHRDGTGGGETQYF. Here the CDR3 DNA reads TGCGCCAGCAGCCATCGAGATGGGACAGGCGGGGGAGAGACCCAGTACTTC.